This TCR beta chain came from a study of somatic mutations in cytotoxic T cells in rheumatoid arthritis. Authors' methods: Rarely did patient CD8+ clones above 1% match published virus-specific TCRB sequences. Clones were sequenced by immunoSEQ multiplex PCR, and TCRdb holds only the in-frame ones, with some missing. That table furnishes V, J and clone size, whereas the DNA furnished D and trimming. In the table there are around 13,000 clones, 75% to 80% of which are singletons. Trimming removed 1 base from V and 4 bases from J; junction bases left unmatched: 10. The CDR3 covers 18 residues. Germline-derived CDR1 and CDR2 are SGHVS and FQNEAQ.

The chain combines TRBV7-8 with TRBJ2-3; TRBD2 aligns across 11 bases. This TCR came from an adult with rheumatoid arthritis. Sequenced sample: CD8+ T cells sorted from blood. The CDR3 region is CASSLGLAGGGRADTQYF. In DNA form, the CDR3 reads TGTGCCAGCAGCTTAGGCCTAGCGGGAGGTGGAAGGGCAGATACGCAGTATTTT.